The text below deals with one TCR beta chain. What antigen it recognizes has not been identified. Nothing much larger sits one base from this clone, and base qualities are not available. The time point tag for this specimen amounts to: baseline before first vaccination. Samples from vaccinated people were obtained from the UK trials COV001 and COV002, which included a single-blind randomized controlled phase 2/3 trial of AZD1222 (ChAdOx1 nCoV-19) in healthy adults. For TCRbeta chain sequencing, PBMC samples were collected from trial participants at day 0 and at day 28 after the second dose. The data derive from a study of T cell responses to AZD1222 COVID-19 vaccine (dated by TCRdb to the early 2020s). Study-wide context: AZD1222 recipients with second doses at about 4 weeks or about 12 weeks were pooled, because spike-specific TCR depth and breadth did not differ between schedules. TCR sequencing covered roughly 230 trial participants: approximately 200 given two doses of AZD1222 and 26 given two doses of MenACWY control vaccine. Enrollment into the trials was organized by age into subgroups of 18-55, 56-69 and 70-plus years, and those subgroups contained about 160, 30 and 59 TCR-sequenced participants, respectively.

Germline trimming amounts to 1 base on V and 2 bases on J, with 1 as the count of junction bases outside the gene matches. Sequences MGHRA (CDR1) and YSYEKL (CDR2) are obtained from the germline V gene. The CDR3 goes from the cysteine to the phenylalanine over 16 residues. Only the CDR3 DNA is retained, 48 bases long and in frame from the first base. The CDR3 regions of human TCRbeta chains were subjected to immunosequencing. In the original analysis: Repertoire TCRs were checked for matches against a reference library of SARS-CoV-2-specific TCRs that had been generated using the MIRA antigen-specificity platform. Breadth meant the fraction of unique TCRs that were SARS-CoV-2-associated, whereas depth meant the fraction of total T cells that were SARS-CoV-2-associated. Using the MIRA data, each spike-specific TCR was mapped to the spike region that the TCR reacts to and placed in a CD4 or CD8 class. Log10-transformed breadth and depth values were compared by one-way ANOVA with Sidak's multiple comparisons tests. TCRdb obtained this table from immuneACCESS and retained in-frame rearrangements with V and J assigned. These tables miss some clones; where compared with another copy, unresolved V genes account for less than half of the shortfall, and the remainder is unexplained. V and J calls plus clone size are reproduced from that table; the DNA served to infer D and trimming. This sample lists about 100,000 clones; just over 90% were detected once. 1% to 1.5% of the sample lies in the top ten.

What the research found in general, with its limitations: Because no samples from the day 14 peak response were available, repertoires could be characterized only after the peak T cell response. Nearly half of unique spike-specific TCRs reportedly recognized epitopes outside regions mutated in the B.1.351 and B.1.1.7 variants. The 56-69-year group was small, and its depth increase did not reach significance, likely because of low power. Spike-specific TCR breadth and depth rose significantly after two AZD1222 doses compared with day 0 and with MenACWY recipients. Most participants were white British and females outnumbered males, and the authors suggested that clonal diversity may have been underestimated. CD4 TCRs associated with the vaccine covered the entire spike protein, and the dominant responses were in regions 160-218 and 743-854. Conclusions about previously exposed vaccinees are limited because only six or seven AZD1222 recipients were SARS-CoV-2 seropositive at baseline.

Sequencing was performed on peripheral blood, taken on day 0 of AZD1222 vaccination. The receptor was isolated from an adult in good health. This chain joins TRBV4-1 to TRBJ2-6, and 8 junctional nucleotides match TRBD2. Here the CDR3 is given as CASSQGAGAGANVLTF. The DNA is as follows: TGCGCCAGCAGCCAAGGAGCGGGGGCTGGGGCCAACGTCCTGACTTTC.